This TCR beta chain is drawn from a study of cytomegalovirus exposure and HLA in healthy donors (dated by TCRdb to the late 2010s). Concerning the study at large: An earlier analysis of roughly 500 of the donors reported 276 Gb of sequence data and 120 million or so unique TCR beta sequences from about 179 million T cells. Roughly five DR-DQ haplotypes were handled as single units for association and clustering, since linkage in the cohort was strong. The study used immunosequencing to profile the T cell repertoires of about 670 subjects and linked those repertoires to cytomegalovirus serostatus. Of the 300 to 400 genotyped donors, about 80% fell in the genetic ancestry cluster associated with self-reported Caucasian donors. HLA typing included class I and class II loci at four-digit resolution. An early release covering approximately 600 HLA-typed donors comprised around 300 gigabases of sequencing data and roughly 85 million unique TCR sequences. To study patterns of TCR occurrence, a later analysis re-analyzed previously published TCR beta repertoires from 550 to 800 donors and added high-resolution HLA genotyping. Donor age, sex, ethnicity and CMV serostatus were compiled together with the repertoire data. All discovery cohort repertoires had been generated on a single sequencing platform. Typing coverage varied by locus: about 620-640 donors for A, B, C, DRB1 and DQB1; roughly 520 for DQA1; around 570 for DPA1; fewer than 480 for DPB1. Rather than using new phenotypic data, the later analysis identified candidate immune exposures from TCR beta sequences and from how often those sequences occurred across donors. Genome-wide SNP genotypes for about three fifths of the roughly 670 donors were used in a later genetic analysis, which treated that subset as a discovery cohort. High-throughput TCR immunosequencing, statistical association of individual TCRs with disease status, and machine learning were combined to predict cytomegalovirus infection status. An earlier analysis of fewer than 750 of the donors used high-throughput TCR beta sequencing to judge whether each TCR beta V gene segment behaved as functional or pseudogenic. The study aimed to test whether signatures of past pathogen exposure could be identified by cataloging public T cell receptors. A separate validation cohort of roughly 110 different subjects was used in addition to the roughly 700-subject first cohort. Among about 400 genotyped donors of the cohort, an average of about 220,000 unique TCR beta nucleotide sequences was sequenced per donor, of which about 20% were non-productive. On the study overall, not on this receptor specifically: In a later genetic analysis, a missense DCLRE1C variant was associated with V-gene and J-gene trimming of TCR beta chains, and the association was replicated in an independent cohort. Some IMGT-functional V segments, including TRBV6-2 and TRBV6-3, could not be told apart with the 87-base-pair reads, so those segments were excluded. In both the original and validation cohorts, the classifier was reported to diagnose cytomegalovirus status with high specificity and sensitivity. A further reported finding was that TCR beta sequences accurately predicted the HLA-A and HLA-B alleles for most subjects in the first cohort. A later analysis associated approximately 17,000 TCR beta sequences with specific HLA alleles at a false discovery rate of 0.05. CMV serostatus was the only immune exposure information available for the cohort. Roughly uniform sequencing depth across donors was assumed in presence/absence analyses, although this assumption may not hold. In a later analysis, HLA-associated TCR beta chains showed more clonal expansion and lower generation probabilities than non-associated chains that were equally common. Linkage disequilibrium might explain the correlated functional status among segregating V segments, but an unknown experimental factor could not be excluded. Because HLA typing was unavailable for some donors at each locus, only the typed subset was used in association tests. Most CMV-associated TCR beta chains appeared to be HLA-restricted in a later analysis, and the HLA associations seemed to be driven largely by CMV exposure. Strong co-occurrence of HLA alleles, especially DR and DQ, made assigning TCR associations to individual alleles difficult. According to a later genetic analysis, donors in an Asian-associated ancestry cluster had fewer N-insertions in productive TCRs than the approximately 670-donor mean. A few of the identified cytomegalovirus-associated TCR beta chains were confirmed in vitro to be specific for cytomegalovirus antigens. A later analysis reported that several top co-occurrence clusters appeared linked to parvovirus B19, influenza, CMV and Epstein-Barr virus. Over 15 rarely observed V segments, including chromosome 9 orphons, were excluded from the earlier analysis of several hundred of the donors because counts were too low. The study gave a list of about 150 TCR beta chains associated with cytomegalovirus. The sequencing pipeline was judged likely to have produced a cluster of highly shared sequence variants as a technical artifact. While some public TCRs were present in many individuals, most TCR sequences turned up only very rarely across donors. An earlier analysis of 450 to 750 of the donors showed that most TCR beta V segments appeared in productive rearrangements either about 90% or about 30% of the time, which broadly matched IMGT annotations. A later analysis found that TCR association rates varied across HLA loci, with DRB1 alleles showing the most associated TCRs and HLA-C alleles the fewest. The cohort was sequenced for TCR beta chains only, and without alpha or paired-chain data the features that could be detected were limited. According to the authors, the approach could potentially be generalized to other disease states and immunological phenotypes.

This clone was observed once. Its specific antigen is unknown. Base quality data are lacking; no much larger clone is found one base away. In total, about 650 healthy bone marrow donors made up the cohort. All cohort members were sampled while nominally healthy, although unrecorded immune exposures were likely present. The donor was CMV seronegative and was included in the group of over 300 seronegative cohort members. Every donor gave a peripheral blood sample, and the peripheral blood mononuclear cells from that sample were used for TCR beta sequencing. Genomic DNA was extracted from the blood cell samples with the Qiagen DNeasy Blood Extraction Kit. CDR1 and CDR2 (KGHSH, LQKENI) derive from the germline V gene. Inclusive of the bounding cysteine and phenylalanine, the CDR3 is 15 residues long. This entry keeps only the CDR3 DNA: 45 bases, framed from base 1. V gives up 6 bases and J gives up 4 bases, and the segment between their germline ends measures 17 bases.

The library was obtained by the immunoSEQ multiplex PCR assay. A mixture of 60 forward primers for TCR Vbeta segments and 13 reverse primers for TCR Jbeta segments was used in the multiplex PCR. The CDR3 region of rearranged TCR beta genes was amplified from genomic DNA with a multiplex PCR assay. The amplified TCR beta libraries were sequenced on the Illumina HiSeq System as 87-base-pair reads. As for how the authors treated the data: A later analysis counted some 80 million unique TCR beta chains across the 700 or so repertoires, and around 9.9 million of these chains were shared by at least two donors. A nearest-neighbor algorithm error-corrected the raw reads and collapsed the reads into unique sequences, merging closely related sequences to remove PCR and sequencing errors. To assign V, D and J gene segments, CDR3 sequences were aligned to IMGT reference sequences. Each retained sequence needed at least a six-nucleotide match to both a V gene segment and a J gene segment. A rearrangement counted as productive if the CDR3 had no stop codons and remained in frame with V and J, and every other rearrangement counted as non-productive. CDR3 was defined according to IMGT convention as the region running from the second conserved V-encoded cysteine to the conserved J-encoded phenylalanine. The earlier analysis of 500 to 650 of the donors excluded any sequence lacking an unambiguous match to a single V gene segment. In an earlier analysis of around 590 of the donors, a V segment was called functional when productive rearrangements were above 56.7%, and segregating when the standard deviation between donors exceeded 5%. To diagnose cytomegalovirus status from the catalog of TCR beta chain sequences, a statistical classification framework was built. In a later analysis, TCR nucleotide sequences were compared against IMGT/GENE-DB human TR gene sequences so that V and J genes could be assigned. Using the TCRdist pipeline, a later analysis assigned CDR3 sequences along with most-parsimonious VDJ recombination scenarios. In a later analysis, every TCR beta chain was defined by the combination of its CDR3 amino acid sequence and its V-gene family, and reads without a unique V-gene family were dropped. A later analysis removed 550 to 700 highly shared, low-generation-probability nucleotide sequences to deal with suspected cross-contamination and a sequencing artifact. In a later analysis, a clonal expansion index was calculated for each public chain from normalized within-repertoire ranks of inferred template counts. In a later analysis, generation probabilities were computed using a VDJ recombination model fitted to out-of-frame rearrangements, and the results were checked against IGoR. Hypergeometric tests were used in a later analysis to score TCR-TCR, TCR-HLA and TCR-CMV co-occurrence, with a repertoire-size bias correction applied to the TCR pairs. In a later analysis, false discovery rates were estimated by permuting HLA or CMV assignments 20 times. A later analysis grouped co-occurring TCRs with DBSCAN, adding TCRdist sequence similarity when clustering within HLA-allele-positive subsets. For co-occurrence clustering, repertoires with fewer than 30,000 or more than 120,000 public chains were excluded, along with 5 or 6 repertoires with anomalous nucleotide sharing. TCRdb retrieved this table from immuneACCESS and kept in-frame rearrangements only. Not all clones are present; in checked studies, unresolved V genes account for under half, and no reason is known for the remainder. Clone size and the V and J calls come from that table; the DNA yielded D and trimming. Recorded for this sample are 200,000 or so clones; 75% to 85% of them occurred a single time. The ten largest account for 0.7% to 0.95% of the sample.

The receptor chain draws on TRBV18 and TRBJ2-3, with TRBD1 tentatively as D gene (6 bases match). The TCR comes from a young woman in good health and CMV-seronegative. The specimen sequenced was PBMCs. For the CDR3, the sequence is CASSQDRTSADTQYF. The DNA is TGTGCCAGCTCCCAAGACAGGACAAGTGCAGATACGCAGTATTTT.